Below, 22 T cell receptor beta chains from the same sample are listed, as sequenced in a study of blood T cells in healthy people across ages. Combining a sample-barcoded 5' primer with a J-beta primer mix, a second PCR ran for roughly 7 to 12 cycles. Via MiXCR, TCRdb re-called the 5' RACE reads, giving one row per CDR3 protein. The sample yields 800,000 to 950,000 distinct CDR3 sequences, just under 30% seen once. The sample also formed part of further work on T cells of mothers and their children.

The sequenced sample consisted of blood. These TCRs come from a woman aged 40 to 49 in good health.

In the case of this clonotype: Because it lacks the conserved phenylalanine or tryptophan at the end, this CDR3 is likely a read error. The chain is built from TRBV5-1 and TRBJ2-5, with D unresolved. V dropped 0 bases and J dropped 3 bases, with 12 bases sitting between them. The germline gives CDR1 SGHRS, CDR2 YFSETQ. The CDR3 runs 15 residues. CDR3 sequence: CASSLANLHEETQYY. As DNA, the CDR3 is TGCGCCAGCAGCTTGGCCAACCTTCACGAAGAGACCCAGTACTAC.

About this clonotype: A much larger clone differs from this one at a single base, so this may be a read error. The chain couples TRBV29-1 to TRBJ2-1; D gene unclear. From germline, CDR1 is SQVTM and CDR2 ANQGSEA. The CDR3 consists of 13 residues. The V end lost 4 bases, the J end lost 6 bases, and 13 bases lay between the germline ends. CDR3 protein: CSVAITDPNEQFF. The CDR3, as DNA: TGCAGCGTTGCGATTACGGACCCCAATGAGCAGTTCTTC.

This clonotype was detected only a few times. One base away lies a much larger clone, so this may be a sequencing read error. The chain uses TRBV27 and TRBJ2-7, with 7 positions matching TRBD2. CDR1 MNHEY and CDR2 SMNVEV come from the germline V gene (reference sequence). This CDR3 is 19 amino acids long. The DNA for the CDR3 is TGTGCCAGCAGAGCCCAATTAACTACTAGCGCCCCAACCCCTTACGAGCGGTACTTC. It yields the protein CASRAQLTTSAPTPYERYF.

Only a few counts were recorded for this clonotype. The chain uses TRBV7-6 and TRBJ1-5; possible D gene TRBD1, 5 bases. Trimming took 5 bases from V and 4 from J, leaving 24 bases between them. Germline assignment: CDR1 SGHVS and CDR2 FNYEAQ. The CDR3 covers 18 residues. The CDR3 DNA sequence: TGTGCCAGCAGCGCACACCAGGGAGGGGCTACGGGGAATCAGCCCCAGCATTTT. Translated, it gives CASSAHQGGATGNQPQHF.

The DNA for the CDR3 is TGTGCCAGCAGCCCCCCGTTTAATTGGGGGCCCGTCCTAGATACGCAGTATTTT. Amino acid sequence: CASSPPFNWGPVLDTQYF. The chain joins TRBV11-2 to TRBJ2-3; a weak D match, TRBD1 (6 bases). With 5 bases removed from V and 5 bases from J, the gap between germline ends came to 26 bases. Germline CDR1 reads SGHAT; CDR2 reads FQNNGV. The CDR3 totals 18 residues.

V and J are TRBV7-2 and TRBJ2-7; D is perhaps TRBD2 (5 bases). V dropped 5 bases and J dropped 0 bases, with 11 bases sitting between them. The CDR3 is 14 amino acids. Per the germline V gene, CDR1 is SGHTA and CDR2 is FQGNSA. The CDR3 coding sequence is TGTGCCAGCAGCACTAGGGTGAGCTCCTACGAGCAGTACTTC. Translation: CASSTRVSSYEQYF. The full variable domain, in which reference TRBV7-2 and TRBJ2-7 provide the parts outside the CDR3, is GAGVSQSPSNKVTEKGKDVELRCDPISGHTALYWYRQSLGQGLEFLIYFQGNSAPDKSGLPSDRFSAERTGGSVSTLTIQRTQQEDSAVYLCASSTRVSSYEQYFGPGTRLTVT.

This chain joins TRBV12-3 or TRBV12-4 and TRBJ2-5; no definite D call. The CDR3 loop spans 12 amino acids. V was shortened by 1 base and J by 6 bases, with 6 bases between the two germline ends. This chain's CDR3 is CASSLEGKTQYF. The CDR3 region has the DNA TGTGCCAGCAGTTTAGAGGGAAAGACCCAGTACTTC.

The gene calls are TRBV18 and TRBJ1-2, with 7 bases lining up with TRBD1. CDR3 size: 14 residues. The germline CDR1 and CDR2 sequences are KGHSH and LQKENI. V lost 3 bases, J lost 4 bases, and 5 bases stayed unmatched. The chain's CDR3 is CASSPSGQTYGYTF. In DNA, the CDR3 is TGTGCCAGCTCACCCTCGGGACAGACCTATGGCTACACCTTC.

This clonotype showed up just a few times. This chain connects TRBV7-3 to TRBJ2-1; 13 positions match TRBD2. There are 15 residues in the CDR3. From germline, CDR1 is SGHTA and CDR2 FQGTGA. The V gene end was trimmed by 5 bases and the J gene end by 7 bases; junction bases not matched to a gene: 5. CDR3 protein: CASSAGLAGMNEQFF. The CDR3 DNA sequence: TGTGCCAGCAGCGCGGGACTAGCGGGGATGAATGAGCAGTTCTTC.

The CDR3 reads CASSPRTGFTLNEQFF. The CDR3 nucleotides are TGTGCCAGCAGCCCCCGGACAGGCTTTACTCTAAATGAGCAGTTCTTC. This rearrangement joins TRBV7-4 to TRBJ2-1, with TRBD1 matching over 7 bases. CDR3 length equals 16 residues. V was pared by 5 bases and J by 7 bases, with 14 bases of the junction left unmatched. Germline CDR1 SGHVT, CDR2 SQSDAQ.

This clonotype was seen repeatedly, ten times or more. The chain joins TRBV14 to TRBJ2-7; D might be TRBD2 (6 bases). CDR1 and CDR2 (germline): SGHDN, FVKESK. Trimming took 1 base from V and 3 from J, leaving 19 bases between them. The CDR3 contains 17 residues. CDR3 coding DNA: TGTGCCAGCAGCCAAGCGACTAGAGGGCCCGAGATCTACGAGCAGTACTTC. Its protein product is CASSQATRGPEIYEQYF.

V usage is TRBV12-3 or TRBV12-4 and J usage is TRBJ2-1, with a weak D call TRBD1 (5 bases). The end of the DNA aligns better with TRBJ2-7, so the J call may be wrong. This CDR3 contains 13 residues. This CDR3 reads CASRPDTYNEQYF. The CDR3, as DNA: TGTGCCAGCAGGCCGGACACTTACAATGAGCAGTACTTC.

This clonotype was detected a few times. The V gene is TRBV7-9, the J gene TRBJ2-7, with D perhaps being TRBD1 or TRBD2 (6 bases each). Germline V gene lookup returns CDR1 SEHNR and CDR2 FQNEAQ (reference sequence). V lost 5 bases and J 9 bases, leaving 11 bases between the germline ends. The CDR3 contains 11 residues. The CDR3: CASSQRGVQYF. As DNA, the CDR3 is TGTGCCAGCAGCCAGAGGGGGGTGCAGTACTTC.

The rearrangement uses TRBV18 and TRBJ2-7; 9 bases match TRBD1. This CDR3 comprises 16 residues. Germline-derived CDR1 and CDR2 are KGHSH and LQKENI. V was clipped by 4 bases and J by 1 base; unmatched bases: 8. The CDR3: CASSLTGTGNSYEQYF. CDR3 sequence (DNA): TGTGCCAGCTCACTGACCGGGACAGGGAATTCCTACGAGCAGTACTTC.

With respect to this clonotype: This could be a read error, since a much larger clone is one nucleotide away. The V and J genes are TRBV20-1 and TRBJ2-4; D might be TRBD2 (6 bases). V was trimmed by 0 bases and J by 5 bases, leaving 20 bases between them. The CDR3 sequence is 17 residues long. The germline CDR1 and CDR2 sequences are DFQATT and SNEGSKA (reference sequence). This CDR3 reads CSARDYVREESENIQYF. The CDR3 DNA sequence: TGCAGTGCTAGAGATTATGTCAGGGAGGAGTCCGAAAACATTCAGTACTTC.

This clonotype was counted only a few times. This sequence joins TRBV28 and TRBJ1-4; 8 bases fit TRBD1. The V gene end was trimmed by 9 bases and the J gene end by 4 bases; junction bases not matched to a gene: 10. This CDR3 has 15 amino acids. The germline gives CDR1 MDHEN, CDR2 SYDVKM. The CDR3 is CASIRTGWLNEKLFF. Written as DNA, the CDR3 is TGTGCCAGTATCAGGACAGGGTGGCTTAATGAAAAACTGTTTTTT. Full variable domain (missing parts from reference TRBV28 and TRBJ1-4): DVKVTQSSRYLVKRTGEKVFLECVQDMDHENMFWYRQDPGLGLRLIYFSYDVKMKEKGDIPEGYSVSREKKERFSLILESASTNQTSMYLCASIRTGWLNEKLFFGSGTQLSVL.

CDR3 loop: CSAFRTGGAWKAFF. The CDR3 region has the DNA TGCAGTGCTTTCCGAACAGGGGGCGCATGGAAAGCTTTCTTT. The V and J genes are TRBV20-1 and TRBJ1-1; 9 bases line up with TRBD1. Losses at the gene ends were 5 bases for V and 9 bases for J; bases not matched to a gene: 13. CDR1 is DFQATT, CDR2 SNEGSKA, per germline (reference sequence). This CDR3 spans 14 amino acids.

The chain combines TRBV12-3 or TRBV12-4 with TRBJ1-2; a possible D gene is TRBD1 (6 bases). The CDR3 is 16 amino acids. V lost 6 bases to trimming and J lost 4 bases, with 21 bases between them. This CDR3 is CASSPIGGATSYGYTF. For the CDR3, the DNA is TGTGCCAGCAGCCCCATCGGGGGCGCGACTAGCTATGGCTACACCTTC.

The chain uses TRBV3-1 and TRBJ2-1; weak D call: TRBD2 (6 bases). CDR3 length: 16 amino acids. V gave up 1 base and J gave up 1 base, with 11 bases separating them. CDR1 LGHDT and CDR2 YNNKEL come from the germline V gene (reference sequence). CDR3 nucleotide sequence: TGTGCCAGCAGCCAAGGACTAGTTCGTTCCTACAATGAGCAGTTCTTC. Translation gives CASSQGLVRSYNEQFF.

The table lists this clonotype with a few counts. The chain has TRBV28 and TRBJ2-7, with TRBD1 identical over 11 bases. The germline V gene encodes CDR1 MDHEN and CDR2 SYDVKM. The CDR3 is 15 amino acids. Trimming cost V 7 bases and J 7 bases; bases outside gene matches: 12. The chain's CDR3 is CASNESGTGGNEQYF. The CDR3 DNA is TGTGCCAGCAATGAATCCGGGACAGGGGGTAATGAGCAGTACTTC.

This clonotype was observed at least ten times. The V call is TRBV7-3, the J call TRBJ1-2; D is possibly TRBD1 (5 bases). Trimming stripped 4 bases from V and 7 bases from J, with 7 bases between. Looked up from germline, CDR1 is SGHTA and CDR2 is FQGTGA. CDR3 length equals 11 residues. This CDR3 is CASSSGVGYTF. CDR3 bases: TGTGCCAGCAGCTCGGGGGTTGGCTACACCTTC.

The CDR3 sequence is CSAVAGLGETQYF. CDR3 bases: TGCAGCGCCGTAGCGGGGTTGGGAGAGACCCAGTACTTC. The chain uses TRBV29-1 and TRBJ2-5; TRBD2 aligns across 8 bases. Per the germline V gene, CDR1 is SQVTM and CDR2 is ANQGSEA. CDR3 size: 13 residues. The V and J ends lost 7 bases and 4 bases, in that order; junction bases with no gene match: 8.